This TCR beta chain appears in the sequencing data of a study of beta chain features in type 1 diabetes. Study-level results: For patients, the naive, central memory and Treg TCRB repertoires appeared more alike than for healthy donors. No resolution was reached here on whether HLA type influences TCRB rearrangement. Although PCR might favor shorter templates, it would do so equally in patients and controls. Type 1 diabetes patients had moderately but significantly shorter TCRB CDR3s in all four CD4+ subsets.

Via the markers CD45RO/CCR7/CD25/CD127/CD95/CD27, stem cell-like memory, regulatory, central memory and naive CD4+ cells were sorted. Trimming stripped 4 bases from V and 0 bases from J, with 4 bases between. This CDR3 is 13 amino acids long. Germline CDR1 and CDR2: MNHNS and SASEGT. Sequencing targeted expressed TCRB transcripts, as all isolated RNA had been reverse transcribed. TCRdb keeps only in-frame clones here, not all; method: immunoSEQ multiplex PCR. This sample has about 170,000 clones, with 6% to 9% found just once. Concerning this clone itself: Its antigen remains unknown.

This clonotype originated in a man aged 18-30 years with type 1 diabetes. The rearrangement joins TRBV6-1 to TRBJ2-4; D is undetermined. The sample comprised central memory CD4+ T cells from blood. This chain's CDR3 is CASSALAKNIQYF. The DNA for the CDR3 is TGTGCCAGCAGTGCATTAGCCAAAAACATTCAGTACTTC.